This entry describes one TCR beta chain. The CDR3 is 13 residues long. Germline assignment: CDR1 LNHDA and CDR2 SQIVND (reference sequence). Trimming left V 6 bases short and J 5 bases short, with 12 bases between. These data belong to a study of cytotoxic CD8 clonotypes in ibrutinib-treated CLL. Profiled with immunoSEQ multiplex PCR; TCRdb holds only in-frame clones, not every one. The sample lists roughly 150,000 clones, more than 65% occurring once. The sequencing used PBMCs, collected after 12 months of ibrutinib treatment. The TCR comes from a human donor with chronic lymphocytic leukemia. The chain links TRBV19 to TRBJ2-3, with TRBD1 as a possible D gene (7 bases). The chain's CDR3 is CASRGGQQDTQYF. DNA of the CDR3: TGTGCCAGTAGGGGGGGACAGCAAGATACGCAGTATTTT.